The 18 T cell receptor beta chains in this list originate from one sample, sequenced in a study of control samples from healthy donors and cancer patients. Profiled with immunoSEQ multiplex PCR; TCRdb holds only in-frame clones, not every one. The top ten hold roughly 12% of the sample, which has some 87,000 clones, roughly 82% seen once. Sequenced sample: PBMCs. The receptor source for this set is a man aged 60-69 years with head and neck cancer.

This rearrangement joins TRBV18 to TRBJ1-4; D not resolved. This CDR3 contains 14 residues. CDR1 is KGHSH and CDR2 is LQKENI in the germline V gene. V was clipped by 2 bases and J by 8 bases, with 12 bases between them. CDR3 nucleotides: TGTGCCAGCTCACCAAACGGCAGCTTGGAAAAACTGTTTTTT. Its translation: CASSPNGSLEKLFF. The entire variable domain, with the rest obtained from reference TRBV18 and TRBJ1-4, is as follows: NAGVMQNPRHLVRRRGQEARLRCSPMKGHSHVYWYRQLPEEGLKFMVYLQKENIIDESGMPKERFSAEFPKEGPSILRIQQVVRGDSAAYFCASSPNGSLEKLFFGSGTQLSVL.

The chain combines TRBV6-6 with TRBJ1-2; unclear D gene. Germline assignment: CDR1 MNHNY and CDR2 SVGAGI (reference sequence). The CDR3 is made up of 15 amino acids. Trimming took off 0 bases at V and 4 bases at J, with 12 bases between the two ends. The CDR3 DNA reads as TGTGCCAGCAGTTACTCGAACCAGGTCCCCTATGGCTACACCTTC. It is translated as CASSYSNQVPYGYTF.

With respect to this clone: The sample holds other DNA sequences that translate to the same CDR3. This chain joins TRBV15 and TRBJ1-6; possible D gene TRBD1, 5 bases. Germline assignment: CDR1 LNHNV and CDR2 YYDKDF (reference sequence). Trimming shortened V by 2 bases and J by 7 bases, and 9 bases separated the two germline ends. This CDR3 has 14 amino acids. The CDR3 region is CATSRQGYNSPLHF. The CDR3 bases are TGTGCCACCAGCAGACAGGGTTACAATTCACCCCTCCACTTT.

The chain carries TRBV6-6 and TRBJ1-1, with 7 bases fitting TRBD1. Germline CDR1 reads MNHNY; CDR2 reads SVGAGI (reference sequence). This CDR3 is 12 amino acids long. Trimming took 7 bases from V and 5 from J; bases not matched to a gene: 4. CDR3 in amino acids: CASKRGRTEAFF. DNA for the CDR3: TGTGCCAGCAAAAGGGGGCGGACTGAAGCTTTCTTT.

The chain combines TRBV11-2 with TRBJ2-1, with 8 nucleotides matching TRBD1. This CDR3 comprises 16 residues. Losses at the gene ends were 3 bases for V and 7 bases for J; bases not matched to a gene: 11. Germline CDR1 and CDR2: SGHAT and FQNNGV. The CDR3 loop is CASSLMGQVGRNEQFF. The CDR3 nucleotides read TGTGCCAGCAGCTTGATGGGACAGGTGGGGCGTAATGAGCAGTTCTTC.

This chain connects TRBV29-1 to TRBJ2-5; D unclear. Germline V gives CDR1 SQVTM, CDR2 ANQGSEA. The V gene lost 1 base and the J gene lost 4 bases, with 10 bases spanning the gap. This CDR3 is 13 amino acids long. The CDR3, as DNA: TGCAGCGTTGAAGGGTCTAGTAGAGAGACCCAGTACTTC. This translates into CSVEGSSRETQYF.

CDR3 sequence: CASNGLSGNTIYF. CDR3 bases: TGTGCCAGCAACGGACTCTCTGGAAACACCATATATTTT. The rearrangement links TRBV6-5 to TRBJ1-3; no reliable D call. CDR3 length: 13 amino acids. The V and J ends lost 7 bases and 0 bases respectively, with 7 bases between them. The germline V gene has CDR1 MNHEY and CDR2 SVGAGI.

The chain links TRBV11-2 to TRBJ2-3, with no clear D. The germline V gene encodes CDR1 SGHAT and CDR2 FQNNGV. This CDR3 contains 12 residues. V was cut by 5 bases and J by 3 bases, with 6 bases left in between. The CDR3 bases are TGTGCCAGCAGCCCCTGGACAGATACGCAGTATTTT. It translates to CASSPWTDTQYF.

This chain uses TRBV7-2 with TRBJ1-6, with 7 bases identical to TRBD1. CDR1 is SGHTA and CDR2 is FQGNSA in the germline V gene. This CDR3 region has 15 residues. J was trimmed by 9 bases and V by 5 bases; bases with no gene match: 10. CDR3 sequence: CASSMLTGLVSPLHF. The CDR3 DNA reads TGTGCCAGCAGCATGTTGACAGGGCTTGTTTCACCCCTCCACTTT.

The chain links TRBV6-1 to TRBJ2-1; D gene uncertain. CDR1 and CDR2 (germline): MNHNS, SASEGT. The CDR3 covers 16 residues. The V end was cut by 1 base, the J end by 0 bases, with 10 bases between. The CDR3 DNA reads as TGTGCCAGCAGTGAAGGCGGCGGAGCCTCCTACAATGAGCAGTTCTTC. It codes for CASSEGGGASYNEQFF.

This clone was seen a few times. This chain links TRBV4-1 with TRBJ2-7; D may match TRBD1 or TRBD2 (7 bases each). The CDR3 is 14 residues long. Trimming pared 4 bases from V and 7 bases from J, leaving 17 bases between. Germline values: CDR1 MGHRA, CDR2 YSYEKL. The CDR3 loop is CASSPLTRGGEQYF. The DNA for the CDR3 is TGCGCCAGCAGCCCGCTGACCAGGGGGGGAGAGCAGTACTTC.

The rearrangement links TRBV5-1 to TRBJ1-1; D is undetermined. Germline V gives CDR1 SGHRS, CDR2 YFSETQ. CDR3 length: 18 residues. Deletions cut 0 bases from V and 0 bases from J, with 18 bases between. CDR3 protein: CASSLAVGGVVVNTEAFF. Written as DNA, the CDR3 is TGCGCCAGCAGCTTGGCCGTAGGCGGGGTAGTGGTGAACACTGAAGCTTTCTTT.

V is TRBV11-3 and J is TRBJ1-1; D not certain. V lost 2 bases and J lost 0, with 7 bases in between. The CDR3 length is 14 residues. Germline V CDR1 and CDR2: SGHNT, YENEEA. The chain's CDR3 is CASSLSGMNTEAFF. In DNA form, the CDR3 reads TGTGCCAGCAGCTTATCTGGGATGAACACTGAAGCTTTCTTT.

This chain links TRBV3-1 (or the pseudogene TRBV3-2) with TRBJ1-2; D remains unclear. CDR1 and CDR2 from the germline V gene are LGHDT and YNNKEL (reference sequence). Trimming took 1 base from V and 8 from J, leaving 8 bases between them. The CDR3 runs 12 residues. The DNA of the CDR3 is TGTGCCAGCAGCCAAGTCGAAGGGGGCTACACCTTC. Translation: CASSQVEGGYTF.

V gene TRBV2 combines with J gene TRBJ1-4; D is undetermined. Germline CDR1 reads SNHLY; CDR2 reads FYNNEI. Trimming pared 8 bases from V and 3 bases from J, leaving 4 bases between. CDR3 length equals 11 residues. The CDR3 sequence: CASLSNEKLFF. CDR3 bases: TGTGCCAGCCTATCTAATGAAAAACTGTTTTTT.

This chain uses TRBV4-1 with TRBJ2-2; no clear D. Trimming stripped 1 base from V and 1 base from J, with 13 bases between. Per the germline V gene, CDR1 is MGHRA and CDR2 is YSYEKL. The CDR3 totals 17 residues. The CDR3 region is CASSQAEWRKNTGELFF. CDR3 DNA sequence: TGCGCCAGCAGCCAAGCGGAGTGGCGCAAGAACACCGGGGAGCTGTTTTTT.

The V call is TRBV6-5, the J call TRBJ2-7; 12 bases agree with TRBD2. With V trimmed by 6 bases and J by 4 bases, 1 base remained unmatched. The germline V gene encodes CDR1 MNHEY and CDR2 SVGAGI. The CDR3 spans 13 residues. CDR3 in DNA: TGTGCCAGCAGGCTAGCGGGAGGGTACGAGCAGTACTTC. Translating gives CASRLAGGYEQYF.

The V call is TRBV9, the J call TRBJ2-7; 8 nucleotides agree with TRBD2. V shed 0 bases and J 5 bases; nucleotides not matched to a gene: 7. Germline-derived CDR1 and CDR2 are SGDLS and YYNGEE. This CDR3 is built from 15 residues. The CDR3 loop is CASSVVGGRRDEQYF. The CDR3 coding sequence is TGTGCCAGCAGCGTAGTAGGCGGGAGGAGAGACGAGCAGTACTTC.